This TCR beta chain was recorded in a study of cytomegalovirus exposure and HLA in healthy donors. Study-wide points: Compared with the approximately 680-donor mean, an Asian-associated ancestry cluster reportedly had fewer N-insertions, according to a later analysis. Despite most TCR sequences being rare, some public TCRs occurred in many donors.

As regards this clone: Its antigen is currently unknown.

Primers for the PCR totalled 60 Vbeta and 13 Jbeta. The repertoire was sequenced with immunoSEQ multiplex PCR; TCRdb's copy has only in-frame clones and lacks some. The sample lists some 200,000 clones, about 83% occurring once. Trimming at V came to 3 bases and at J to 3 bases, leaving 10 bases not matched to a gene. The CDR3 has 17 residues. CDR1 and CDR2 from the germline V gene are SEHNR and FQNEAQ (reference sequence). The TCR comes from a man aged 35 to 55 in good health and CMV-seronegative. The sequenced material came from PBMCs. This chain joins TRBV7-9 and TRBJ1-4, with TRBD1 matching over 7 bases. CDR3 sequence (DNA): TGTGCCAGCAGCTTCGGGGTGACAGGGTCACCTAATGAAAAACTGTTTTTT. Protein product: CASSFGVTGSPNEKLFF.